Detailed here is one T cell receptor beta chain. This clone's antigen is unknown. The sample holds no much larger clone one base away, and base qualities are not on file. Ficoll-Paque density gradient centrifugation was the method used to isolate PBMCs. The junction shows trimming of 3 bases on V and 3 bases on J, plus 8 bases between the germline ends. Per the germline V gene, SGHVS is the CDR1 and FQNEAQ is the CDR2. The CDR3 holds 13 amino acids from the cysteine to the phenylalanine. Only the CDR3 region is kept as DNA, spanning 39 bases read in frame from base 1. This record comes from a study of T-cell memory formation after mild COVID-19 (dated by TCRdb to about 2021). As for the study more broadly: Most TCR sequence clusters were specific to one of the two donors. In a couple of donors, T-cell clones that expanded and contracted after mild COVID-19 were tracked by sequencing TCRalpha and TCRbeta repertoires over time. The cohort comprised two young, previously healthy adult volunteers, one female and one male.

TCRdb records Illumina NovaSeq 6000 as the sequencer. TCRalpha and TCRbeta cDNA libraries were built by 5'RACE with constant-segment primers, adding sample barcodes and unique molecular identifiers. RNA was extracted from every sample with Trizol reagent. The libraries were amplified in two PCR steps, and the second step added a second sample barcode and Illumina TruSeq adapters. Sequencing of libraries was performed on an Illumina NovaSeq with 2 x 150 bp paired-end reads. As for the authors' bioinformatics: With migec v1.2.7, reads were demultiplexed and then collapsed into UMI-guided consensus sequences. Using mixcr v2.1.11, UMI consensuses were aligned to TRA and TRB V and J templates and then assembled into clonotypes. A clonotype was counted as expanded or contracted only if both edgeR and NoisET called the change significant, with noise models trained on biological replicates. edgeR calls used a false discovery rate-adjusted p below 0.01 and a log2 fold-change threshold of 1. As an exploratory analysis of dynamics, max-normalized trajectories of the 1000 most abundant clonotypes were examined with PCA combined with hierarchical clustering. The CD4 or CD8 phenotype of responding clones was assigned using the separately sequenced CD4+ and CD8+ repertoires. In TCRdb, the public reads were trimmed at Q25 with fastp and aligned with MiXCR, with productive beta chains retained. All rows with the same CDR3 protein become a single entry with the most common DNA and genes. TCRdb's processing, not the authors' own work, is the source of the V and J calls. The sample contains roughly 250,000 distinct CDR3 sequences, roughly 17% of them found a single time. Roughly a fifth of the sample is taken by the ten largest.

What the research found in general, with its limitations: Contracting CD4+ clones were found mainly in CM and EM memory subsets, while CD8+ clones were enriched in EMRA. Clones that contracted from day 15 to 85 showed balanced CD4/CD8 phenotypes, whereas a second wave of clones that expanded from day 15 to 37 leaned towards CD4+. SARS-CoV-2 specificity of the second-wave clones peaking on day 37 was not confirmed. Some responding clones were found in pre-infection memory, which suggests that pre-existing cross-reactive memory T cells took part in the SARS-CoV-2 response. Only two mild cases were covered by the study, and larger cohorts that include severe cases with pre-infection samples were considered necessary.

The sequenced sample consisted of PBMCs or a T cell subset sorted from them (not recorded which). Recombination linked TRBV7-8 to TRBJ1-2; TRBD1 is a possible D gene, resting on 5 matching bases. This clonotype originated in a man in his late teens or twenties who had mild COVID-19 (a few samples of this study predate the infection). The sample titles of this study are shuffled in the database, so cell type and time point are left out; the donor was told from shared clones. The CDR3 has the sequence CASSLVTDYGYTF. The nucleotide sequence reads TGTGCCAGCAGCTTGGTGACAGACTATGGCTACACCTTC.